This T cell receptor (beta chain) was profiled in a study of T cells in Graves' hyperthyroidism and ophthalmopathy. Across the whole study: Specimen type is peripheral blood, collected at initial diagnosis prior to any treatment.

Those patients with uncontrolled infection, other autoimmune disease, pregnancy or lactation were excluded. Trimming took off 1 base at V and 7 bases at J, with 11 bases between the two ends. The CDR3 spans 14 residues. Germline V gene lookup returns CDR1 SGHDT and CDR2 YYEEEE. This clonotype was seen a few times. Its antigen is not identified. TCR beta CDR3 regions were amplified from RNA. HTBI primers drove first-round RT-PCR of the TCR CDR3. MiXCR was run by TCRdb on the multiplex PCR reads, yielding one entry per CDR3 protein. The sample yields some 140,000 distinct CDR3 sequences, approximately 20% seen once. Study-wide results and caveats: Clonotypes that were expanded in thyroid above 0.001 mostly appeared in blood too.

The sequence was obtained from a woman aged 50 to 60 with Graves' hyperthyroidism that later progressed to Graves' ophthalmopathy. Material for sequencing was blood. The V call is TRBV5-6, the J call TRBJ1-4, with no clear D. CDR3 loop: CASSLRPEGEKLFF. For the CDR3, the DNA is TGTGCCAGCAGCTTGAGACCGGAGGGTGAAAAACTGTTTTTT.